This T cell receptor (beta chain) was recovered during a study of blood T cell repertoires in COVID-19. Those enrolled in Seattle joined during active infection and were followed longitudinally afterward. In the original processing: Amplification with reference gene primers provided the estimates of nucleated cell counts. Produced via immunoSEQ multiplex PCR; TCRdb's table is partial and in-frame only. The V and J calls and clone size come from that table; D and trimming were worked out from the DNA. The sample records 250,000 to 300,000 clones, roughly 90% being singletons. Germline values: CDR1 SEHNR, CDR2 FQNEAQ (reference sequence). V lost 1 base, J lost 2 bases, and 11 bases lay in between. The CDR3 loop spans 15 amino acids.

V and J are TRBV7-9 and TRBJ1-2; D is undetermined. The TCR sequence derives from a woman aged 30 to 39 with COVID-19, enrolled during active disease. The sequencing input was peripheral blood. The CDR3 DNA sequence: TGTGCCAGCAGCTTAGTTTTGGGCATAAACTATGGCTACACCTTC. It is translated as CASSLVLGINYGYTF.